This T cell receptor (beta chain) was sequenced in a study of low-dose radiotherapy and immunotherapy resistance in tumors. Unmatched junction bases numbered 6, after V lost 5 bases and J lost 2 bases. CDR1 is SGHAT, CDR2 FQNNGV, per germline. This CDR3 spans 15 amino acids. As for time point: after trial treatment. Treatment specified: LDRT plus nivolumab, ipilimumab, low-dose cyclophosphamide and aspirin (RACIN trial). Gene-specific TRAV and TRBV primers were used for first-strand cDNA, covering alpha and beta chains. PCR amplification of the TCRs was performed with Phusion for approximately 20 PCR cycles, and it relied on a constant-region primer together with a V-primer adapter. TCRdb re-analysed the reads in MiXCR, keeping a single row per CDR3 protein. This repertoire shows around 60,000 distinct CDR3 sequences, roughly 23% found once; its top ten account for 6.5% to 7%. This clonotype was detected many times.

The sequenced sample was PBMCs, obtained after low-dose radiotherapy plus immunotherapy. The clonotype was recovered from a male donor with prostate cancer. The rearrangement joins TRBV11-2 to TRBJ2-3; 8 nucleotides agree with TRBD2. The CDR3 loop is CASSPGGKPTDTQYF. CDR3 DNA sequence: TGTGCCAGCAGCCCGGGGGGGAAACCCACAGATACGCAGTATTTT.